This T cell receptor (beta chain) was recovered during a study of blood T cell repertoires in COVID-19. Study details: Spain, Italy and the United States supplied samples that represented acute and convalescent COVID-19. From T cells, B-cell-depleted T cells, or PBMCs came the material, which was cDNA or gDNA.

Clones were read by immunoSEQ multiplex PCR, and TCRdb kept only the in-frame ones, dropping some. The sample carries approximately 100,000 clones, 92% recorded once. The sample was peripheral blood. The clonotype was recovered from an older man with acute or convalescent COVID-19.

Written as DNA, the CDR3 is TGTGCCAGCAGATGGGGGCACAATCAGCCCCAGCATTTT. It yields the protein CASRWGHNQPQHF. The gene calls are TRBV12-3 or TRBV12-4 and TRBJ1-5; the D gene is possibly TRBD1 (6 bases). V lost 6 bases, J lost 3 bases, and 9 bases lay in between. The CDR3 spans 13 residues.